The 19 T cell receptor beta chains presented below share a single source sample, sequenced in a study of CD8 T cells in Susac syndrome. Random-hexamer reverse transcription was applied to about 0.5 to 1 ug RNA. TCRdb passed the immunoSEQ multiplex PCR reads through MiXCR, listing each CDR3 protein once. Of about 300,000 distinct CDR3 sequences in the sample, around 89% were seen once. The sequenced material came from CD8+ T cells from PBMCs. Receptors originate from a human donor with multiple sclerosis.

The rearrangement links TRBV4-1 to TRBJ2-7; 10 nucleotides agree with TRBD1. With 2 bases clipped from V and 3 bases from J, the junction kept 4 bases outside the gene matches. This CDR3 contains 15 residues. Looked up from germline, CDR1 is MGHRA and CDR2 is YSYEKL. The CDR3 DNA sequence: TGCGCCAGCAGCCAATTCGGGACAGGGGTCTACGAGCAGTACTTC. It codes for CASSQFGTGVYEQYF.

The rearrangement joins TRBV4-3 to TRBJ2-7; TRBD1 matches 9 bases. CDR1 and CDR2 from the germline V gene are LGHNA and YSLEER. CDR3 length equals 16 residues. Trimming took 1 base from V and 2 from J; bases not matched to a gene: 6. The CDR3 nucleotides read TGCGCCAGCAGCCAAGGGGGGACAGGGCTTACCTACGAGCAGTACTTC. Amino acids: CASSQGGTGLTYEQYF.

The chain links TRBV7-9 to TRBJ2-7, with D maybe TRBD2 (5 bases). V dropped 5 bases and J dropped 8 bases, with 16 bases sitting between them. This CDR3 contains 13 residues. Germline values: CDR1 SEHNR, CDR2 FQNEAQ (reference sequence). CDR3 nucleotide sequence: TGTGCCAGCAGCCCGGGGATACCTACGCAGCAGTACTTC. This translates into CASSPGIPTQQYF.

This clonotype has a handful of counts. This chain uses TRBV5-6 with TRBJ1-5; 8 bases map to TRBD1. CDR3 size: 14 residues. V gave up 0 bases and J gave up 6 bases; unmatched junction bases: 2. Per the germline V gene, CDR1 is SGHDT and CDR2 is YYEEEE. CDR3 residues: CASSLGQGAQPQHF. The CDR3 nucleotides are TGTGCCAGCAGCTTGGGCCAGGGGGCTCAGCCCCAGCATTTT.

Remarks on this clonotype: At one end the junction does not follow the germline gene, possibly because of a read error. This chain joins TRBV25-1 and TRBJ2-4; D perhaps matches TRBD2 (6 bases). Germline assignment: CDR1 MGHDK and CDR2 SYGVNS. The CDR3 is made up of 17 amino acids. The CDR3 here is CASSKYRDFTWRDIQYF. The CDR3, as DNA: TGTGCCAGCAGTAAATACCGGGACTTTACTTGGAGGGACATTCAGTACTTC.

The sample holds a few counts of this clonotype. This sequence joins TRBV7-8 and TRBJ1-2; no clear D gene. Germline V gene lookup returns CDR1 SGHVS and CDR2 FQNEAQ. V lost 2 bases and J 4 bases, leaving 14 bases between the germline ends. The CDR3 is 15 residues long. CDR3 region: CASSLSQTMIYGYTF. DNA for the CDR3: TGTGCCAGCAGCTTATCGCAGACTATGATCTATGGCTACACCTTC.

The rearrangement joins TRBV6-2 or TRBV6-3 to TRBJ2-1; D tentatively fits TRBD1 or TRBD2 (5 bases each). This CDR3 has 14 residues. The germline V gene encodes CDR1 MNHEY and CDR2 SVGEGT. V was shortened by 1 base and J by 10 bases, with 14 bases between the two germline ends. CDR3 sequence reads: CASSYFTGAEEQFF. CDR3 DNA sequence: TGTGCCAGCAGTTACTTCACCGGGGCAGAAGAGCAGTTCTTC.

This clonotype came up a few times. The chain combines TRBV28 with TRBJ2-5; 7 bases map to TRBD1. The germline V gene has CDR1 MDHEN and CDR2 SYDVKM. V was pared by 3 bases and J by 2 bases, with 6 bases of the junction left unmatched. CDR3 size: 15 residues. CDR3 amino acids: CASSFAGTDQETQYF. The CDR3, as DNA: TGTGCCAGCAGTTTCGCCGGGACAGATCAAGAGACCCAGTACTTC.

This clonotype was counted between two and nine times. This chain joins TRBV13 and TRBJ2-2; D not resolved. This CDR3 is 15 amino acids long. Germline values: CDR1 PRHDT, CDR2 FYEKMQ (reference sequence). Trimming removed 5 bases from V and 6 bases from J, with 16 bases in between. In DNA, the CDR3 is TGTGCCAGCAGCCTCAGACCCCCTGGGCCCGGGGAGCTGTTTTTT. It translates to CASSLRPPGPGELFF. The full variable domain, with the rest looked up from reference TRBV13 and TRBJ2-2, is AAGVIQSPRHLIKEKRETATLKCYPIPRHDTVYWYQQGPGQDPQFLISFYEKMQSDKGSIPDRFSAQQFSDYHSELNMSSLELGDSALYFCASSLRPPGPGELFFGEGSRLTVL.

This clonotype was seen a handful of times. The CDR3 DNA reads TGTGCCGACTCTCTGCCCGGGGGAGAGACCCAGTACTTC. This translates into CADSLPGGETQYF. V usage is TRBV7-8 and J usage is TRBJ2-5; a possible D gene is TRBD2 (6 bases). The CDR3 consists of 13 residues. The V gene's germline CDR1 is SGHVS and CDR2 FQNEAQ. The V gene lost 11 bases and the J gene lost 4 bases, with 17 bases spanning the gap.

The J gene is TRBJ2-1, the V gene TRBV4-2, with TRBD2 matching 7 bases. CDR3 length: 13 amino acids. Trimming removed 8 bases from V and 9 bases from J; junction bases left unmatched: 10. The germline CDR1 and CDR2 sequences are LGHNA and YNFKEQ. The DNA for the CDR3 is TGTGCCAGCGGGACGGGGGGTATTCTTGAGCAGTTCTTC. Translated: CASGTGGILEQFF.

The chain is built from TRBV4-3 and TRBJ2-3; 9 nucleotides agree with TRBD2. Germline V gene lookup returns CDR1 LGHNA and CDR2 YSLEER. Losses at the gene ends were 0 bases for V and 1 base for J; bases not matched to a gene: 8. The CDR3 is made up of 18 amino acids. The CDR3 region has the DNA TGCGCCAGCAGCCAAGACTCGGCGGGGGGGGTCCGCACAGATACGCAGTATTTT. It codes for CASSQDSAGGVRTDTQYF.

In DNA, the CDR3 is TGCGCCAGCAGCCAAGATATGAGTAGCGGGAGGGCCAGGGATACGCAGTATTTT. Its protein product is CASSQDMSSGRARDTQYF. The chain joins TRBV4-1 to TRBJ2-3, with TRBD2 matching over 11 bases. This CDR3 has 18 amino acids. The germline V gene has CDR1 MGHRA and CDR2 YSYEKL. Trimming at V came to 0 bases and at J to 6 bases, leaving 11 bases not matched to a gene.

The chain joins TRBV25-1 to TRBJ1-2, with 8 bases lining up with TRBD1. The germline CDR1 and CDR2 sequences are MGHDK and SYGVNS. J gave up 6 bases and V 7 bases, and 10 bases lay outside the gene matches. The CDR3 length is 14 residues. Here the CDR3 DNA reads TGTGCCAGCACTTATGGGTCAGGGGGCAATGGCTACACCTTC. Protein sequence: CASTYGSGGNGYTF.

The chain recombines TRBV20-1 with TRBJ2-1; 7 nucleotides agree with TRBD1. The CDR3 runs 14 residues. After removal of 6 bases from V and 4 bases from J, the junction contained 9 bases not matched to a gene. Germline loops: CDR1 DFQATT, CDR2 SNEGSKA (reference sequence). The DNA of the CDR3 is TGCAGTGCGGCCGAGACAGGGCTTTACAATGAGCAGTTCTTC. Translation gives CSAAETGLYNEQFF.

V is TRBV29-1 and J is TRBJ2-1; D might be TRBD1 (6 bases). The CDR3 contains 15 residues. Trimming took off 6 bases at V and 5 bases at J, with 20 bases between the two ends. Per the germline V gene, CDR1 is SQVTM and CDR2 is ANQGSEA. This CDR3 is CSVATGRRGHNEQFF. The CDR3 DNA is TGCAGCGTGGCAACAGGGCGCCGCGGGCACAATGAGCAGTTCTTC.

The CDR3 DNA reads as TGCAGTGCTAGAGATCGAGGTAGCGGGAGACTCTACGAGCAGTACTTC. As protein: CSARDRGSGRLYEQYF. The chain is built from TRBV20-1 and TRBJ2-7; 9 bases are a match to TRBD2. CDR1 is DFQATT and CDR2 is SNEGSKA in the germline V gene (reference sequence). The CDR3 has 16 residues. V lost 0 bases to trimming and J lost 3 bases; unmatched junction nucleotides: 9.

This clonotype was seen more than once but under ten times. The chain carries TRBV7-8 and TRBJ1-4; D is possibly TRBD1 (5 bases). The CDR3 has 13 amino acids. Germline CDR1 and CDR2: SGHVS and FQNEAQ. The V end was cut by 4 bases, the J end by 6 bases, with 9 bases between. The CDR3 DNA is TGTGCCAGCAGCTCCCCGGGGGATGAAAAACTGTTTTTT. Amino acids: CASSSPGDEKLFF.

The rearrangement links TRBV14 to TRBJ2-7; TRBD1 agrees at 7 bases. The V and J ends lost 4 bases and 0 bases, in that order; junction bases with no gene match: 9. Germline CDR1 reads SGHDN; CDR2 reads FVKESK. The CDR3 totals 16 residues. The CDR3: CASSPSDRDASYEQYF. The CDR3, as DNA: TGTGCCAGCAGCCCGTCTGACAGGGATGCCTCCTACGAGCAGTACTTC.